These 25 T cell receptor beta chains were all obtained from the same sample, sequenced in a study of blood T cell repertoires in COVID-19. Sequenced by immunoSEQ multiplex PCR; TCRdb stores in-frame clones only, minus some. The sample contains roughly 59,000 clones, about 72% of which appear only once. Sequencing used peripheral blood. The receptor set was obtained from a man at least 80 years old with acute or convalescent COVID-19.

The chain is built from TRBV2 and TRBJ1-2; possible D gene TRBD1, 5 bases. The length of the CDR3 is 14 residues. From germline, CDR1 is SNHLY and CDR2 FYNNEI. The ends were cut back, 3 bases at V and 0 bases at J, with 8 bases in the middle. DNA for the CDR3: TGTGCCAGCAGTGACAGGGCCGCTAACTATGGCTACACCTTC. Translating it yields CASSDRAANYGYTF.

The rearrangement uses TRBV27 and TRBJ1-4; D might be TRBD1 (5 bases). The length of the CDR3 is 15 residues. Per the germline V gene, CDR1 is MNHEY and CDR2 is SMNVEV (reference sequence). Trimming took 0 bases from V and 3 from J, leaving 8 bases between them. CDR3 sequence: CASSLSGGANEKLFF. DNA for the CDR3: TGTGCCAGCAGTTTATCGGGAGGGGCTAATGAAAAACTGTTTTTT.

The chain has TRBV11-3 and TRBJ2-3, with a weak D call TRBD1 (6 bases). The CDR3 is 16 residues long. From germline, CDR1 is SGHNT and CDR2 YENEEA. V lost 5 bases, J lost 5 bases, and 20 bases lay in between. The chain's CDR3 is CASSDGQSPRVDTQYF. Here the CDR3 DNA reads TGTGCCAGCAGCGATGGACAGTCCCCTCGGGTAGATACGCAGTATTTT.

The CDR3 reads CASTPGGAGANEKLFF. The DNA of the CDR3 is TGCGCCAGCACCCCTGGGGGTGCGGGGGCTAATGAAAAACTGTTTTTT. The chain is built from TRBV5-1 and TRBJ1-4, with D perhaps TRBD1 (5 bases). CDR1 is SGHRS, CDR2 YFSETQ, per germline. Trimming removed 6 bases at V and 3 bases at J, with 18 bases between. CDR3 length: 16 residues. Based on the CDR3 plus reference TRBV5-1 and TRBJ1-4, the full variable domain is KAGVTQTPRYLIKTRGQQVTLSCSPISGHRSVSWYQQTPGQGLQFLFEYFSETQRNKGNFPGRFSGRQFSNSRSEMNVSTLELGDSALYLCASTPGGAGANEKLFFGSGTQLSVL.

To note about this clone: It is unclear where the CDR3 begins or ends on the DNA, so no DNA is shown, and the CDR3 is as TCRdb lists it. This sequence joins TRBV5-1 and TRBJ2-1; the table's D gene call, TRBD1, was not cross checked with the DNA. Inclusive of both ends, the CDR3 amounts to 16 amino acids. CDR1 and CDR2 (germline): SGHRS, YFSETQ. CDR3 in amino acids: CASSFGPGERYNEQFF.

The chain carries TRBV3-1 (or the pseudogene TRBV3-2) and TRBJ1-1, with D unresolved. From germline, CDR1 is LGHDT and CDR2 YNNKEL (reference sequence). V lost 1 base and J lost 1, with 10 bases in between. The CDR3 covers 15 residues. The CDR3 DNA sequence: TGTGCCAGCAGCCAAGGAATACTCCCGAACACTGAAGCTTTCTTT. This gives the protein CASSQGILPNTEAFF.

The rearrangement uses TRBV2 and TRBJ1-5; 12 nucleotides line up with TRBD1. V lost 7 bases to trimming and J lost 5 bases; unmatched junction nucleotides: 3. The CDR3 length is 14 residues. Germline loops: CDR1 SNHLY, CDR2 FYNNEI. The CDR3 region has the DNA TGTGCCAGCACCGGGACAGGGGGCTATCAGCCCCAGCATTTT. It translates to CASTGTGGYQPQHF.

The table lists this clone with a few counts. The CDR3 bases are TGTGCCAGCAGTCCATTCGGACTAGTCACAGATACGCAGTATTTT. Protein sequence: CASSPFGLVTDTQYF. The J gene is TRBJ2-3, the V gene TRBV2, with 7 bases fitting TRBD2. Germline V gene lookup returns CDR1 SNHLY and CDR2 FYNNEI. V gave up 5 bases and J gave up 2 bases; unmatched junction bases: 7. There are 15 residues in the CDR3.

The chain recombines TRBV11-2 with TRBJ2-3; 7 bases are shared with TRBD2. Per germline, CDR1 SGHAT and CDR2 FQNNGV. The CDR3 contains 17 residues. Unmatched junction bases numbered 11, after V lost 1 base and J lost 4 bases. This CDR3 reads CASSLAHWGGLADTQYF. CDR3 DNA sequence: TGTGCCAGCAGCTTAGCCCACTGGGGGGGTCTGGCAGATACGCAGTATTTT.

This chain connects TRBV11-3 to TRBJ1-2; D not certain. The CDR3 extends over 15 amino acids. CDR1 is SGHNT and CDR2 is YENEEA in the germline V gene. V lost 2 bases and J 4 bases, leaving 14 bases between the germline ends. The CDR3 DNA reads as TGTGCCAGCAGCTTATCCGAAGAACAGATCTATGGCTACACCTTC. Residues: CASSLSEEQIYGYTF. Using reference TRBV11-3 and TRBJ1-2 for the parts outside the CDR3, the full variable domain is EAGVVQSPRYKIIEKKQPVAFWCNPISGHNTLYWYLQNLGQGPELLIRYENEEAVDDSQLPKDRFSAERLKGVDSTLKIQPAELGDSAVYLCASSLSEEQIYGYTFGSGTRLTVV.

The V call is TRBV2, the J call TRBJ2-5, with 8 bases matching TRBD1. Looked up from germline, CDR1 is SNHLY and CDR2 is FYNNEI. J lost 5 bases, V lost 3 bases, and 8 bases had no gene match. The CDR3 has 15 residues. DNA for the CDR3: TGTGCCAGCAGTGACCACTTCACAGGGGGGGAGACCCAGTACTTC. Translating gives CASSDHFTGGETQYF.

The chain recombines TRBV24-1 with TRBJ2-1, with unresolved D. This CDR3 has 13 residues. Germline CDR1 is KGHDR and CDR2 is SFDVKD. Trimming pared 6 bases from V and 6 bases from J, leaving 11 bases between. CDR3: CATSHAYLNEQFF. The CDR3 DNA reads as TGTGCCACCAGTCACGCGTATCTCAATGAGCAGTTCTTC.

V and J are TRBV18 and TRBJ2-7, with 9 positions matching TRBD1. Trimming at V came to 6 bases and at J to 5 bases, leaving 8 bases not matched to a gene. Germline-derived CDR1 and CDR2 are KGHSH and LQKENI. The CDR3 spans 14 residues. The CDR3 loop is CASSLQGALDEQYF. CDR3 nucleotides: TGTGCCAGCTCTCTACAGGGGGCCTTGGACGAGCAGTACTTC. Together with reference TRBV18 and TRBJ2-7, the CDR3 gives the full variable domain: NAGVMQNPRHLVRRRGQEARLRCSPMKGHSHVYWYRQLPEEGLKFMVYLQKENIIDESGMPKERFSAEFPKEGPSILRIQQVVRGDSAAYFCASSLQGALDEQYFGPGTRLTVT.

This sequence joins TRBV20-1 and TRBJ2-1; D ambiguous. Trimming shortened V by 4 bases and J by 2 bases, and 3 bases separated the two germline ends. The CDR3 runs 11 residues. Looked up from germline, CDR1 is DFQATT and CDR2 is SNEGSKA (reference sequence). CDR3 in amino acids: CSATTYNEQFF. CDR3 nucleotide sequence: TGCAGTGCTACAACCTACAATGAGCAGTTCTTC.

The chain employs TRBV6-5 and TRBJ2-2, with TRBD1 matching over 7 bases. V shed 7 bases and J 3 bases; nucleotides not matched to a gene: 5. CDR3 length equals 14 residues. Germline V lookup: CDR1 MNHEY, CDR2 SVGAGI. The CDR3 reads CASIRDSYTGELFF. The CDR3 DNA reads as TGTGCCAGCATCCGGGACAGTTACACCGGGGAGCTGTTTTTT.

The chain carries TRBV5-1 and TRBJ1-4, with D possibly TRBD1 on 5 matching bases. Trimming took off 1 base at V and 6 bases at J, with 10 bases between the two ends. Germline-derived CDR1 and CDR2 are SGHRS and YFSETQ. The CDR3 spans 14 residues. The CDR3 sequence is CASSLMGPDEKLFF. The CDR3 DNA follows: TGCGCCAGCAGCTTGATGGGGCCTGATGAAAAACTGTTTTTT.

V is TRBV11-3 and J is TRBJ2-7; D call uncertain. Trimming removed 1 base from V and 6 bases from J, with 13 bases in between. CDR1 and CDR2 from the germline V gene are SGHNT and YENEEA. The CDR3 covers 14 residues. DNA of the CDR3: TGTGCCAGCAGCTTAGTTTCCTCCCGGAGCGAGCAGTACTTC. Translation gives CASSLVSSRSEQYF.

This clone was seen only a few times. The chain has TRBV7-2 and TRBJ1-1, with 8 bases aligning to TRBD1. The CDR3 is made up of 15 amino acids. Trimming at V came to 1 base and at J to 5 bases, leaving 6 bases not matched to a gene. Germline lookup yields CDR1 SGHTA and CDR2 FQGNSA. The CDR3 sequence: CASSLETGGRTEAFF. In DNA, the CDR3 is TGTGCCAGCAGCTTAGAAACAGGGGGGAGAACTGAAGCTTTCTTT.

CDR3 protein: CASSPTRGASYNEQFF. The DNA of the CDR3 is TGTGCCAGCAGTCCTACCAGGGGGGCCTCCTACAATGAGCAGTTCTTC. The chain couples TRBV6-4 to TRBJ2-1, with a possible D match to TRBD1 (7 bases). Deletions cut 5 bases from V and 0 bases from J, with 14 bases between. Germline-derived CDR1 and CDR2 are MRHNA and SNTAGT. There are 16 residues in the CDR3.

V usage is TRBV18 and J usage is TRBJ2-1; the match to TRBD1 covers 9 bases. J gave up 3 bases and V 4 bases, and 4 bases lay outside the gene matches. Germline loops: CDR1 KGHSH, CDR2 LQKENI. The CDR3 runs 15 residues. DNA of the CDR3: TGTGCCAGCTCACTTTCGGACAGGGGCTACAATGAGCAGTTCTTC. This translates into CASSLSDRGYNEQFF.

The chain is built from TRBV7-8 and TRBJ2-7; the match to TRBD1 covers 9 bases. J gave up 6 bases and V 7 bases, and 13 bases lay outside the gene matches. The CDR3 contains 15 residues. Per the germline V gene, CDR1 is SGHVS and CDR2 is FQNEAQ. In DNA form, the CDR3 reads TGTGCCAGCAAGGATTGGACAGGGGATTTCACCGAGCAGTACTTC. This encodes CASKDWTGDFTEQYF.

V gene TRBV30 combines with J gene TRBJ1-1; D gene unclear. The CDR3 extends over 13 amino acids. The germline CDR1 and CDR2 sequences are GTSNPN and SVGIG (reference sequence). With 5 bases removed from V and 0 bases from J, the gap between germline ends came to 10 bases. The CDR3 reads CAWAAVMNTEAFF. The DNA for the CDR3 is TGTGCCTGGGCTGCAGTAATGAACACTGAAGCTTTCTTT.

The chain combines TRBV11-3 with TRBJ2-3, with 8 positions matching TRBD2. The J segment lost 1 base and the V segment lost 3 bases, leaving 3 bases of the junction unmatched. The CDR3 has 15 amino acids. Germline loops: CDR1 SGHNT, CDR2 YENEEA. CDR3: CASSFFSGGTDTQYF. The CDR3 DNA is TGTGCCAGCAGCTTCTTTAGCGGGGGCACAGATACGCAGTATTTT.

The rearrangement uses TRBV6-1 and TRBJ1-5; D is perhaps TRBD1 (5 bases). Germline V gene lookup returns CDR1 MNHNS and CDR2 SASEGT. The CDR3 sequence is 16 residues long. The germline V and J ends were trimmed by 1 base and 7 bases, with 17 bases remaining between them. This CDR3 is CASSEEAGPGRQPQHF. The CDR3 nucleotides are TGTGCCAGCAGTGAAGAGGCAGGGCCGGGTAGACAGCCCCAGCATTTT.

This clone has more than one count but fewer than ten. The chain carries TRBV30 and TRBJ2-1, with a tentative D call TRBD2 (5 bases). CDR1 and CDR2 (germline): GTSNPN, SVGIG (reference sequence). The CDR3 loop spans 12 amino acids. The ends were cut back, 2 bases at V and 7 bases at J, with 9 bases in the middle. The CDR3 nucleotides read TGTGCCTGGAGTCCATCGGGGAATGAGCAGTTCTTC. Translation: CAWSPSGNEQFF.